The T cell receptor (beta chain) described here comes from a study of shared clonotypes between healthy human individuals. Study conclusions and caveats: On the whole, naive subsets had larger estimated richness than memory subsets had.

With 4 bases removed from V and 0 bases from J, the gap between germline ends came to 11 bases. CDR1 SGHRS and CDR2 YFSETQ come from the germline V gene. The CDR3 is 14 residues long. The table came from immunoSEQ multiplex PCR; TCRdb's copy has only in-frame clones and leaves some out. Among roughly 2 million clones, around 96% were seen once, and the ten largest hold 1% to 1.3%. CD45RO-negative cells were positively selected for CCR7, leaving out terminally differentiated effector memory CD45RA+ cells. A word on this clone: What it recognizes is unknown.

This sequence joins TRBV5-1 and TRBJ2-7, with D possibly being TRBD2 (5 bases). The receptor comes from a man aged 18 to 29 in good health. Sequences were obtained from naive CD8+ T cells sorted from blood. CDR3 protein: CASSAGFGSYEQYF. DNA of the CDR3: TGCGCCAGCAGCGCGGGTTTCGGCTCCTACGAGCAGTACTTC.